This T cell receptor (beta chain) was recorded in a study of T cell responses to AZD1222 COVID-19 vaccine. Sequencing was performed with immunoSEQ multiplex PCR; in TCRdb, only in-frame clones are kept and a portion is missing. The table includes over 100,000 clones, 91% detected once. V lost 0 bases and J lost 7; bases outside the gene matches: 13. The CDR3 contains 18 residues. The V gene's germline CDR1 is SGHNT and CDR2 YENEEA. Study-level points and caveats: Among vaccine-associated CD4 TCRs, coverage spanned spike, with dominance at 160-218 and 743-854. Donor demographics were predominantly white British with a female majority; clonal diversity may be underestimated.

This clone was picked up a small number of times. The antigen is not known. The chain couples TRBV11-3 to TRBJ2-1, with 9 bases fitting TRBD2. The sample here was peripheral blood, taken on day 0 of AZD1222 vaccination. This clonotype was obtained from an adult in good health. The CDR3 sequence is CASSLDQGGSGRGNEQFF. The DNA for the CDR3 is TGTGCCAGCAGCTTAGATCAAGGAGGTAGCGGGAGAGGGAATGAGCAGTTCTTC.